This T cell receptor (beta chain) comes out of a study of T cells in Graves' hyperthyroidism and ophthalmopathy (dated by TCRdb to between 2018 and 2021). For the study in its entirety: Peripheral blood samples were taken at the time of initial diagnosis, prior to any treatment. A discovery cohort of roughly 96 patients, 43 with Graves' ophthalmopathy and about 60 with stable Graves' hyperthyroidism, was used to find distinguishing TCR V-J signatures. An independent validation cohort of under 20 hyperthyroidism patients and approximately 17 patients who later progressed to ophthalmopathy tested prospective prediction of ophthalmopathy. The 100 or so discovery patients were randomly split 7:3 into training and test sets. In several Graves' hyperthyroidism patients, the study also compared T-cell repertoires from thyroid tissue with T-cell repertoires from blood. Following sampling, methimazole starting at 30 mg daily was given to hyperthyroidism patients, and high-dose intravenous methylprednisolone was given to ophthalmopathy patients. The paper reports TCR Vbeta CDR3 sequencing of approximately 140 peripheral blood samples: approximately 41 ophthalmopathy, roughly 74 hyperthyroidism and around 17 progressor patients.

TCR beta CDR3 regions were amplified from RNA transcripts. The first round of RT-PCR for the TCR CDR3 was performed with the HTBI primer set and the Qiagen OneStep RT-PCR kit. Libraries were constructed in a second round of multiplex PCR, after which size selection and purification were carried out. Libraries were sequenced paired-end with 100 bp reads on an Illumina HiSeq2000. The published analysis was carried out like this. SOAPnuke was used to process the raw data, throwing out any read that contained adapters or uncalled bases, had a mean Phred below 15, or lacked an exact constant-primer or identifier match. High-quality paired reads were merged using COPE v1.2.5, and each unique nucleotide sequence was defined as a clonotype. Clonotypes were aligned to IMGT TRBV, TRBD and TRBJ reference segments using MiTCR v1.1. The analysis included only V-J combinations with a frequency above 0.0001, which together covered 99% to 99.2% of the repertoires. The TCS score was defined as the ratio of F50 (clonal expansion) to E x V (chaos), calculated using BLOSUM62-based TCRdist between CDR3 peptides within each V-J. Welch's t-statistics and random forest reduced roughly 540 V-J features to roughly 13, which were used in a naive Bayes classifier (R e1071). TCRdb applied fastp at Q25 and MiXCR to the public reads, then kept only in-frame beta chains. Entries are consolidated by CDR3 protein sequence, retaining the most common genes and DNA. For this entry, the V and J calls and clone size follow TCRdb and not the study's own pipeline. Recorded for this sample are about 600,000 distinct CDR3 sequences; 12% to 15% of them occurred a single time. The leading ten clones occupy roughly 7% of the sample.

The full study reports these points: A model built on a 13 V-J signature distinguished ophthalmopathy from stable hyperthyroidism, reaching around 90% sensitivity and 81.08% specificity in cross-validation and 80%/75% in testing. Most expanded thyroid clonotypes (frequency above 0.001) were also found in blood, which suggests that blood repertoires may mirror thyroid immune responses. Sample size was not statistically predetermined, and investigators were not blinded to group allocation. In validation, progression to ophthalmopathy was predicted by the model with nearly 71% sensitivity and 72.22% specificity, a median of approximately 6.5 months before onset.

Ophthalmopathy patients had moderately to severely active disease, Clinical Activity Score of at least 3, NOSPECS grade of at least 4, and duration under 3 months. Patients with uncontrolled infections, other autoimmune diseases, pregnancy or lactation were excluded. Clinical symptoms, serum thyroxine and TRAb, thyroid ultrasound, and orbital computed tomography formed the basis for the diagnoses. PBMCs were separated from over 9 ml of fresh peripheral blood using Ficoll-Paque density gradient centrifugation. Total RNA was extracted with Trizol reagent, and quality was checked on an Agilent 2100 Bioanalyzer. At least ten counts were recorded for this clonotype. The specificity of this receptor is unknown. It has no much larger one-base neighbor in the sample; base qualities were not kept. Based on the germline V gene (reference sequence), the CDR1 and CDR2 sequences are MNHEY and SMNVEV. The CDR3 starts with the cysteine, ends with the phenylalanine, and has 13 residues. Of all the DNA, just the CDR3 is kept, 39 bases in frame from base 1. V is cut by 5 bases and J by 8 bases, and the space between the germline ends is 15 bases.

Sequenced input: blood. The V gene is TRBV27 and the J gene is TRBJ1-2, with the D gene too uncertain to name. The receptor was isolated from a woman aged 18-35 years with Graves' ophthalmopathy. At the DNA level, the sequence is TGTGCCAGCAGTCACGGGTCCCTTGGCGGCTACACCTTC. Its protein product is CASSHGSLGGYTF.